A selection of T cell receptor beta chains follows, all from one sample in a study of CD8 T cells in ankylosing spondylitis. TCRdb called the 5' RACE reads again in MiXCR, with one record for every CDR3 protein. The table has 130,000 or so distinct CDR3 sequences, about 6.4% seen once. Specimen: blood, either unsorted or a sorted T cell fraction (not recorded which). Receptor source: a male donor with ankylosing spondylitis or in good health (not recorded which). Both conserved end residues are part of each CDR3. D genes are given only for firm matches. Rows may omit the clone size; those that give it use once, few, many or a size class.

>NA|TRBV5-1|many|TRBJ1-4
TGCGCCAGCAGCTTGGAGGGCCTCTACAGGACTGAAAAACTGTTTTTT
CASSLEGLYRTEKLFF
>NA|TRBV5-1|many|TRBJ1-1
TGCGCCAGCACCAATTCAGGGACTGGGACTGAAGCTTTCTTT
CASTNSGTGTEAFF
>NA|TRBV20-1|many|TRBJ2-1
TGCAGTGCTAATCTCGGGGGTGAGCAGTTCTTC
CSANLGGEQFF
>TRBD2|TRBV10-3|many|TRBJ2-5
TGTGCCATCAGGGGGACTAGCGGGCAAGAGACCCAGTACTTC
CAIRGTSGQETQYF
>NA|TRBV9|many|TRBJ2-2
TGTGCCAGCAGCGTCAACACCGGGGAGCTGTTTTTT
CASSVNTGELFF
>TRBD1|TRBV5-1|many|TRBJ2-1
TGCGCCAGCAGCTTGAGTGCACAGGGGAAGGGGAATGAGCAGTTCTTC
CASSLSAQGKGNEQFF
>NA|TRBV7-9|many|TRBJ1-2
TGTGCCAGCAGCCCTTGGGGGGGCGGTGGCTACACCTTC
CASSPWGGGGYTF
>NA|TRBV7-6|NA|TRBJ2-2
TGTGCCAGCTCCCTGGGGGCCACAGGGAACACCGGGGAGCTGTTTTTT
CASSLGATGNTGELFF
>NA|TRBV20-1|many|TRBJ2-5
TGCAGTGCTAGAAAGGGTTGGGTAGGAGGACAAGAGACCCAGTACTTC
CSARKGWVGGQETQYF
>NA|TRBV7-8|many|TRBJ2-4
TGTGCCAGCAGCTCCTTATCGAACATTCAGTACTTC
CASSSLSNIQYF
>NA|TRBV5-1|many|TRBJ2-3
TGCGCCAGCAGCTTGGTTCTCGATACGCAGTATTTT
CASSLVLDTQYF
>NA|TRBV5-1|many|TRBJ1-2
TGCGCCAGCAGCTTCGATCATAGCTATGGCTACACCTTC
CASSFDHSYGYTF
>NA|TRBV4-1|many|TRBJ2-3
TGCGCCAGCAGCTCACCCGCCCAGGGCGCACATCAGGGTACGCAGTATTTT
CASSSPAQGAHQGTQYF
>NA|TRBV29-1|many|TRBJ1-2
TGCAGCGTCACAGACATTGGGTATGGCTACACCTTC
CSVTDIGYGYTF
>TRBD2|TRBV6-2/TRBV6-3|many|TRBJ2-1
TGTGCCAGCAGGAGACTAGCGGGAGGGTTATACAATGAGCAGTTCTTC
CASRRLAGGLYNEQFF
>NA|TRBV10-3|NA|TRBJ1-2
TGTGCCATCAGTGAGTCCAGGGACTATGGCTACACCTTC
CAISESRDYGYTF
>NA|TRBV7-8|many|TRBJ2-2
TGTGCCAGCAGCCAGGACAGCACCGGGGAGCTGTTTTTT
CASSQDSTGELFF
>NA|TRBV29-1|NA|TRBJ1-2
TGCAGCGTTTCTGAGGGAGCTAACTATGGCTACACCTTC
CSVSEGANYGYTF
>NA|TRBV6-2/TRBV6-3|few|TRBJ2-7
TGTGCCAGCAGTTTTACTCAGGTCCGGCAGGTCTGGTCCTACGAGCAGTACTTC
CASSFTQVRQVWSYEQYF
>NA|TRBV12-3/TRBV12-4|many|TRBJ1-1
TGTGCCAGCATTCTAGGGCAGGGGTACACTGAAGCTTTCTTT
CASILGQGYTEAFF
>NA|TRBV10-3|many|TRBJ2-3
TGTGCCACCCTCTTTTCCCTCACAGATACGCAGTATTTT
CATLFSLTDTQYF
>TRBD2|TRBV7-2|NA|TRBJ2-1
TGTGCCAGCAGCTTTTTTCGTCTAGCGGACTCCTACAATGAGCAGTTCTTC
CASSFFRLADSYNEQFF
>TRBD1|TRBV3-1|many|TRBJ2-7
TGTGCCAGCAGCCAGGGCAAAGGGGTTAACAGGGGCACCTACGAGCAGTACTTC
CASSQGKGVNRGTYEQYF
>NA|TRBV20-1|many|TRBJ1-5
TGCAGTGCTAGACAGGGGATGGGCAATCAGCCCCAGCATTTT
CSARQGMGNQPQHF
>NA|TRBV7-3|NA|TRBJ2-1
TGTGCCAGCAGCCCACGCGGCCTAGCAGGCAATGAGCAGTTCTTC
CASSPRGLAGNEQFF
>NA|TRBV18|many|TRBJ2-1
TGTGCCAGCTCACCCCCCCAGGGGGGCGGTGTTGGAGAGCAGTTCTTC
CASSPPQGGGVGEQFF
>TRBD2|TRBV5-1|many|TRBJ2-3
TGCGCCAGCACCCCCCTCCTAGCGGGAGGAACAGATACGCAGTATTTT
CASTPLLAGGTDTQYF
>NA|TRBV12-3/TRBV12-4|many|TRBJ1-4
TGTGCCAGCAGTAACCGACAGCTCGGGCGGGAAAAACTGTTTTTT
CASSNRQLGREKLFF
>NA|TRBV12-3/TRBV12-4|many|TRBJ2-7
TGTGCCAGCAGTTTAGACAACAGGGGACTGTCCTACGAGCAGTACTTC
CASSLDNRGLSYEQYF
>NA|TRBV5-1|many|TRBJ2-6
TGCGCCAGCAGCCCCCTCTTGAGCTCTGGGGCCAACGTCCTGACTTTC
CASSPLLSSGANVLTF
>NA|TRBV5-1|few|TRBJ2-1
TGCGCCAGCAGCCCGGGATTCTGGGGTGAGCAGTTCTTC
CASSPGFWGEQFF
>TRBD2|TRBV6-2/TRBV6-3|NA|TRBJ2-7
TGTGCCAGCAGTTCTGGGACTAACGAAGCCTACGAGCAGTACTTC
CASSSGTNEAYEQYF
>TRBD1|TRBV10-3|many|TRBJ2-7
TGTGCCATCAGTCGAACAGGGGCGAACTACGAGCAGTACTTC
CAISRTGANYEQYF
>NA|TRBV24-1|many|TRBJ2-1
TGTGCCACCAGTGTAGGGGTTCCCAATGAGCAGTTCTTC
CATSVGVPNEQFF
>NA|TRBV20-1|many|TRBJ1-2
TGCAGTGCTAAGATCTATGGCTACACCTTC
CSAKIYGYTF
>TRBD2|TRBV28|many|TRBJ2-3
TGTGCCAGCAGTTTCGCAGGACTAGCGGGAGGGCCAGATACGCAGTATTTT
CASSFAGLAGGPDTQYF
>TRBD1|TRBV7-2|many|TRBJ2-2
TGTGCCAGCAGCTTTACAGGGGGGGGGGAGCTGTTTTTT
CASSFTGGGELFF
>TRBD2|TRBV20-1|many|TRBJ2-1
TGCAGTGCTACTGGCGGGAGGGAGGATGAGCAGTTCTTC
CSATGGREDEQFF
>TRBD2|TRBV19|many|TRBJ2-3
TGTGCCAGTAGTATAAACCGCGGGGGGCTCAGCACAGATACGCAGTATTTT
CASSINRGGLSTDTQYF
>NA|TRBV5-1|many|TRBJ2-7
TGCGCCAGCAGCCCCGGTGGGCTCCTCTCCTACGAGCAGTACTTC
CASSPGGLLSYEQYF
>NA|TRBV5-1|many|TRBJ1-1
TGCGCCAGCAGCCTCGGCGTTATCACTGAAGCTTTCTTT
CASSLGVITEAFF
>TRBD2|TRBV12-3/TRBV12-4|many|TRBJ2-1
TGTGCCAGCAGTTTAGGGCTAGCGGGGAAACCCAATGAGCAGTTCTTC
CASSLGLAGKPNEQFF
>TRBD1|TRBV28|NA|TRBJ2-3
TGTGCCAGCAGTTTTCCCAGGGGGATACGCACAGATACGCAGTATTTT
CASSFPRGIRTDTQYF
>NA|TRBV5-1|many|TRBJ2-1
TGCGCCAGCAGCATGGATGTCTACAATGAGCAGTTCTTC
CASSMDVYNEQFF
>TRBD2|TRBV5-1|many|TRBJ2-1
TGCGCCAGCAGCTTGGGGACTAGTTGGGAATACAATGAGCAGTTCTTC
CASSLGTSWEYNEQFF
>NA|TRBV20-1|many|TRBJ1-1
TGCAGTGCTAGAACTGGAAGGTTGAACACTGAAGCTTTCTTT
CSARTGRLNTEAFF
>TRBD1|TRBV12-3/TRBV12-4|many|TRBJ2-1
TGTGCCAGCAGTCTCTCGACAGGGGTTCCCTACAATGAGCAGTTCTTC
CASSLSTGVPYNEQFF
>TRBD2|TRBV12-3/TRBV12-4|few|TRBJ2-1
TGTGCCAGCAGTTTCTCTAGCGGGGTCTACAATGAGCAGTTCTTC
CASSFSSGVYNEQFF
>TRBD2|TRBV11-2|many|TRBJ2-7
TGTGCCAGCAGCTTAGTTGGACTAGCGGCCATTAGCTCCTACGAGCAGTACTTC
CASSLVGLAAISSYEQYF
>NA|TRBV12-3/TRBV12-4|many|TRBJ1-5
TGTGCCAGCGGCGATCTCGTAGTTCGGCCCCAGCATTTT
CASGDLVVRPQHF
>TRBD2|TRBV20-1|many|TRBJ2-1
TGCAGTGCTAGAGATGTAAGGGGACTAGCGGACAATGAGCAGTTCTTC
CSARDVRGLADNEQFF
>NA|TRBV7-8|many|TRBJ2-7
TGTGCCAGCAGCTTAGTCAGGAGTGCCTACGAGCAGTACTTC
CASSLVRSAYEQYF
>NA|TRBV29-1|NA|TRBJ1-1
TGCAGCGTTCACTCGCTATCTCGGACTGAAGCTTTCTTT
CSVHSLSRTEAFF
>NA|TRBV20-1|many|TRBJ1-1
TGCAGTGCTACCCCGCCTCACGGGACTGAAGCTTTCTTT
CSATPPHGTEAFF
>TRBD1|TRBV29-1|NA|TRBJ1-4
TGCAGCGCCGCGACAGGGTATAATGAAAAACTGTTTTTT
CSAATGYNEKLFF
>NA|TRBV9|many|TRBJ2-1
TGTGCCAGCAGCCTGGACTCAAATGAGCAGTTCTTC
CASSLDSNEQFF
>TRBD1|TRBV5-1|many|TRBJ1-1
TGCGCCAGCAGCTTCACAGGGGGCTTTATGAACACTGAAGCTTTCTTT
CASSFTGGFMNTEAFF